These T cell receptor beta chains were read from a single sample in a study of cytomegalovirus exposure and HLA in healthy donors. This table comes from immunoSEQ multiplex PCR, and its TCRdb copy is limited to in-frame clones, with some not included. The sample lists 160,000 or so clones, almost 80% occurring once. Sequencing was carried out using PBMCs. The receptors stem from a man aged 40-49 years in good health and CMV-seropositive. CDR3s include the opening cysteine and the closing phenylalanine or tryptophan.

CDR3 protein: CASSLAGGKDEQYF
V gene: TRBV11-3
J gene: TRBJ2-7

CDR3 protein: CAWSRQGNTEAFF
V gene: TRBV30
J gene: TRBJ1-1

CDR3 protein: CASSSSSGHFDNQPQHF
V gene: TRBV7-2
J gene: TRBJ1-5

CDR3 protein: CASSLFEGADGYTF
V gene: TRBV7-3
J gene: TRBJ1-2

CDR3 protein: CASSPPGQSSYNEQFF
V gene: TRBV7-9
J gene: TRBJ2-1

CDR3 protein: CASSSGQGGSTEAFF
V gene: TRBV5-1
J gene: TRBJ1-1

CDR3 protein: CASSRAGTTNEKLFF
V gene: TRBV5-6
J gene: TRBJ1-4

CDR3 protein: CASSRTAIPGNTIYF
V gene: TRBV5-6
J gene: TRBJ1-3

CDR3 protein: CASSPQGQSEQYF
V gene: TRBV18
J gene: TRBJ2-7

CDR3 protein: CAIMGDNEKLFF
V gene: TRBV10-3
J gene: TRBJ1-4

CDR3 protein: CASGLVLLGRDSNQPQHF
V gene: TRBV12-5
J gene: TRBJ1-5

CDR3 protein: CASSLLAADTQYF
V gene: TRBV11-2
J gene: TRBJ2-3

CDR3 protein: CASSPEEGGDTQYF
V gene: TRBV18
J gene: TRBJ2-3

CDR3 protein: CASSLGGLNIQYF
V gene: TRBV9
J gene: TRBJ2-4

CDR3 protein: CASISTGQGIGGYTF
V gene: TRBV28
J gene: TRBJ1-2

CDR3 protein: CSVEDRIGGAREKLFF
V gene: TRBV29-1
J gene: TRBJ1-4

CDR3 protein: CASSFQGPNTEAFF
V gene: TRBV7-9
J gene: TRBJ1-1

CDR3 protein: CASSERRVGNQPQHF
V gene: TRBV2
J gene: TRBJ1-5

CDR3 protein: CASSLRTGGGEKLFF
V gene: TRBV5-1
J gene: TRBJ1-4

CDR3 protein: CASSEYHEQYF
V gene: TRBV2
J gene: TRBJ2-7

CDR3 protein: CAWSSKGVRGPLHF
V gene: TRBV30
J gene: TRBJ1-6

CDR3 protein: CASSQSRTGLYQPQHF
V gene: TRBV16
J gene: TRBJ1-5

CDR3 protein: CATAGSYTDTQYF
V gene: TRBV15
J gene: TRBJ2-3

CDR3 protein: CASSRGQLSGNTIYF
V gene: TRBV28
J gene: TRBJ1-3

CDR3 protein: CASRLAGAADTQYF
V gene: TRBV11-2
J gene: TRBJ2-3

CDR3 protein: CASSSQGAWDEQYF
V gene: TRBV7-2
J gene: TRBJ2-7

CDR3 protein: CASTVTQGFNYGYTF
V gene: TRBV6-1
J gene: TRBJ1-2

CDR3 protein: CASSFTGMGTEAFF
V gene: TRBV5-5
J gene: TRBJ1-1

CDR3 protein: CASIEGTGLGEQYF
V gene: TRBV6-5
J gene: TRBJ2-7

CDR3 protein: CASSNRGLSEAFF
V gene: TRBV10-2
J gene: TRBJ1-1

CDR3 protein: CASSVPGSYNEQFF
V gene: TRBV9
J gene: TRBJ2-1

CDR3 protein: CASSSGDPEGEKLFF
V gene: TRBV5-1
J gene: TRBJ1-4

CDR3 protein: CASSPRVAGEGTGELFF
V gene: TRBV7-3
J gene: TRBJ2-2

CDR3 protein: CASGDSGTQNTEAFF
V gene: TRBV12-5
J gene: TRBJ1-1

CDR3 protein: CASSERRTDKEAFF
V gene: TRBV6-1
J gene: TRBJ1-1

CDR3 protein: CASSLLSRNTGELFF
V gene: TRBV28
J gene: TRBJ2-2

CDR3 protein: CASSLQEGDKAFF
V gene: TRBV7-9
J gene: TRBJ1-1

CDR3 protein: CASSLVDQETQYF
V gene: TRBV11-3
J gene: TRBJ2-5

CDR3 protein: CASSLNRGGYEQYF
V gene: TRBV7-2
J gene: TRBJ2-7

CDR3 protein: CASSDRGWGDEQFF
V gene: TRBV9
J gene: TRBJ2-1

CDR3 protein: CASSLGGMSDSQYF
V gene: TRBV11-3
J gene: TRBJ2-4

CDR3 protein: CASSEVAGGTGELFF
V gene: TRBV10-1
J gene: TRBJ2-2

CDR3 protein: CASNYPGQGRGGYTF
V gene: TRBV2
J gene: TRBJ1-2

CDR3 protein: CASSPPEGEREFPDTQYF
V gene: TRBV9
J gene: TRBJ2-3

CDR3 protein: CASSPGQGYGYTF
V gene: TRBV5-1
J gene: TRBJ1-2

CDR3 protein: CASSQEAGGIIDEQFF
V gene: TRBV4-1
J gene: TRBJ2-1

CDR3 protein: CASSSVTTGDTEAFF
V gene: TRBV5-1
J gene: TRBJ1-1

CDR3 protein: CASAKNYGYTF
V gene: TRBV11-3
J gene: TRBJ1-2